This TCR beta chain was obtained from a study of blood T cell repertoires in COVID-19. Study-wide background: From the United States, Italy and Spain came samples of acute and convalescent COVID-19. PBMCs, B-cell-depleted T cells, or T cells provided the cDNA or gDNA that made up the material.

The CDR3 spans 17 residues. CDR1 is SNHLY and CDR2 is FYNNEI in the germline V gene. The ends lost 7 bases at V and 0 bases at J; junction bases unmatched: 12. Original data processing: Estimated nucleated cell counts came from reference gene primer amplification. Sequencing was performed with immunoSEQ multiplex PCR; in TCRdb, only in-frame clones are kept and a portion is missing. V and J calls and clone size are copied from that table; D and trimming were computed from the DNA. The data contain 80,000 to 100,000 clones, about 96% of them seen just once; the ten biggest clones take up about 4.5%. V and J are TRBV2 and TRBJ2-1; 7 nucleotides match TRBD1. The sequenced sample consisted of peripheral blood. The TCR originated in a human donor with active COVID-19. The donor label of this sample is uncertain. CDR3 DNA sequence: TGTGCCAGCAATGTGAACAGGGGCCAGAGCTCCTACAATGAGCAGTTCTTC. Encoded protein: CASNVNRGQSSYNEQFF.